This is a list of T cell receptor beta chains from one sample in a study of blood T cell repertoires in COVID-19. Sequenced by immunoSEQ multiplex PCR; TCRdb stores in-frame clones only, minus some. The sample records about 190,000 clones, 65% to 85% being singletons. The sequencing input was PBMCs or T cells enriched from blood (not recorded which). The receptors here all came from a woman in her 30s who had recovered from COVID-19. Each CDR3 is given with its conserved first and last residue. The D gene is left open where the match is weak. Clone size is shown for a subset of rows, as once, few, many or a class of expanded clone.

CDR3 DNA: TGTGCCAGCAGCAACCACAGGGGAAACATTCAGTACTTC; CDR3 protein: CASSNHRGNIQYF; clone size: NA; D gene: NA; V gene: TRBV21-1; J gene: TRBJ2-4
CDR3 DNA: TGTGCCAGCAGCTCCCTACGGGGGGGCTACTATGGCTACACCTTC; CDR3 protein: CASSSLRGGYYGYTF; clone size: NA; D gene: NA; V gene: TRBV7-9; J gene: TRBJ1-2
CDR3 DNA: TGTGCCAGCAGCAAACGGGGACAGGGGCACGAAAAACTGTTTTTT; CDR3 protein: CASSKRGQGHEKLFF; clone size: NA; D gene: NA; V gene: TRBV21-1; J gene: TRBJ1-4
CDR3 DNA: TGTGCCAGCAGCTTGGTAGTTCGCAGAGGGAACACTGAAGCTTTCTTT; CDR3 protein: CASSLVVRRGNTEAFF; clone size: NA; D gene: NA; V gene: TRBV5-4; J gene: TRBJ1-1
CDR3 DNA: TGTGCCACCAGCAGAAAGTCCTTCGGGGGGGCCATCGGCAATGAGCAGTTCTTC; CDR3 protein: CATSRKSFGGAIGNEQFF; clone size: NA; D gene: TRBD2; V gene: TRBV15; J gene: TRBJ2-1
CDR3 DNA: TGCGCCAGCAGCACCCGACTAGCGGGAGGAAACGGGGAGCTGTTTTTT; CDR3 protein: CASSTRLAGGNGELFF; clone size: once; D gene: TRBD2; V gene: TRBV5-1; J gene: TRBJ2-2
CDR3 DNA: TGTGCCAGCAGCTTGGGGGCGGGAGACCAAGAGACCCAGTACTTC; CDR3 protein: CASSLGAGDQETQYF; clone size: NA; D gene: TRBD2; V gene: TRBV5-8; J gene: TRBJ2-5
CDR3 DNA: TGCGCCAGCAGTCAGTCAGAAGCAACTAATGAAAAACTGTTTTTT; CDR3 protein: CASSQSEATNEKLFF; clone size: NA; D gene: NA; V gene: TRBV23-1; J gene: TRBJ1-4
CDR3 DNA: TGTGCCAGCAGCCCCGCCAGCGGGGGTTCCTACAATGAGCAGTTCTTC; CDR3 protein: CASSPASGGSYNEQFF; clone size: NA; D gene: TRBD2; V gene: TRBV7-9; J gene: TRBJ2-1
CDR3 DNA: TGTGCCAGCAGTCCCCTCACAGGGGGCAATCAGCCCCAGCATTTT; CDR3 protein: CASSPLTGGNQPQHF; clone size: NA; D gene: TRBD1; V gene: TRBV2; J gene: TRBJ1-5
CDR3 DNA: TGCGCCAGCAGTCAATCGCGCAGGGGGAAGAGTGAAAAACTGTTTTTT; CDR3 protein: CASSQSRRGKSEKLFF; clone size: NA; D gene: TRBD1; V gene: TRBV23-1; J gene: TRBJ1-4
CDR3 DNA: TGTGCCAGCAGTGCTCTAGACAGTTTACTCTCTGGAAACACCATATATTTT; CDR3 protein: CASSALDSLLSGNTIYF; clone size: NA; D gene: NA; V gene: TRBV9; J gene: TRBJ1-3
CDR3 DNA: TGTGCCAGCAGCCCGACGTACCGGGCTGAAGCTTTCTTT; CDR3 protein: CASSPTYRAEAFF; clone size: NA; D gene: NA; V gene: TRBV7-8; J gene: TRBJ1-1
CDR3 DNA: TGTGCCAGTAGCCCTAGGGTCCCGGGACTTAGCTACGAGCAGTACTTC; CDR3 protein: CASSPRVPGLSYEQYF; clone size: NA; D gene: NA; V gene: TRBV19; J gene: TRBJ2-7
CDR3 DNA: TGTGCCAGCAGTGAAGTGGGGGGTGAGCAGTTCTTC; CDR3 protein: CASSEVGGEQFF; clone size: once; D gene: NA; V gene: TRBV2; J gene: TRBJ2-1
CDR3 DNA: TGCGCCAGCAGCCTACGGAACAGGGGCAATCAGCCCCAGCATTTT; CDR3 protein: CASSLRNRGNQPQHF; clone size: NA; D gene: NA; V gene: TRBV4-1; J gene: TRBJ1-5
CDR3 DNA: TGCGCCAGCAGCTTGGGACAGCTGTATGGCTACACCTTC; CDR3 protein: CASSLGQLYGYTF; clone size: NA; D gene: NA; V gene: TRBV5-1; J gene: TRBJ1-2
CDR3 DNA: TGTGCCAGCAGCCCACAGTCTATTATCCATGAGCAGTTCTTC; CDR3 protein: CASSPQSIIHEQFF; clone size: few; D gene: NA; V gene: TRBV13; J gene: TRBJ2-1
CDR3 DNA: TGCGCCAGCAGCTTGGAGGGACAGACAAGGGGCACTGAAGCTTTCTTT; CDR3 protein: CASSLEGQTRGTEAFF; clone size: NA; D gene: TRBD1; V gene: TRBV5-1; J gene: TRBJ1-1
CDR3 DNA: TGTGCCAGCAGCGTAGCTACTGCGGGTCTGGCTGGAGATACGCAGTATTTT; CDR3 protein: CASSVATAGLAGDTQYF; clone size: few; D gene: NA; V gene: TRBV9; J gene: TRBJ2-3
CDR3 DNA: TGCGCCAGCAGTTTAGGACAGGTTCCCTACGAGCAGTACTTC; CDR3 protein: CASSLGQVPYEQYF; clone size: NA; D gene: TRBD1; V gene: TRBV5-1; J gene: TRBJ2-7
CDR3 DNA: TGTGCCAGCAGCCAGGGACAGAGGAACACTGAAGCTTTCTTT; CDR3 protein: CASSQGQRNTEAFF; clone size: NA; D gene: TRBD1; V gene: TRBV3-1/TRBV3-2; J gene: TRBJ1-1
CDR3 DNA: TGTGCTAGCAGCTTAGCCGGAGGCACCGGGGAGCTGTTTTTT; CDR3 protein: CASSLAGGTGELFF; clone size: NA; D gene: NA; V gene: TRBV7-7; J gene: TRBJ2-2
CDR3 DNA: TGTGCCAGCAGTAGAGACAGGATCGGTCAGCCCCAGCATTTT; CDR3 protein: CASSRDRIGQPQHF; clone size: once; D gene: NA; V gene: TRBV2; J gene: TRBJ1-5
CDR3 DNA: TGTGCCAGCAGGATTGGGAGAAGCTTGAACACCGGGGAGCTGTTTTTT; CDR3 protein: CASRIGRSLNTGELFF; clone size: NA; D gene: NA; V gene: TRBV27; J gene: TRBJ2-2